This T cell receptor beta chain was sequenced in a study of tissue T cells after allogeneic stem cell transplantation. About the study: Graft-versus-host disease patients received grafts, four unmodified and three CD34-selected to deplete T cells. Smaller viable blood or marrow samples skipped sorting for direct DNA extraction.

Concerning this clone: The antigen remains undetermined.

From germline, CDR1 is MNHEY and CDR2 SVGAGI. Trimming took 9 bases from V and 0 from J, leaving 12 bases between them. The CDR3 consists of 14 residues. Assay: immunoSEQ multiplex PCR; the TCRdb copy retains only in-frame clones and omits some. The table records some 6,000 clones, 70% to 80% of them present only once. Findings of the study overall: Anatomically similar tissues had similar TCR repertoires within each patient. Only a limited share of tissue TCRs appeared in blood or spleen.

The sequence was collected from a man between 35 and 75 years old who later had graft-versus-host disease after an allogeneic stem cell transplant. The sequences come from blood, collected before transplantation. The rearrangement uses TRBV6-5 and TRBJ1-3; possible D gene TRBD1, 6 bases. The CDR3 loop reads CASDTGYSGNTIYF. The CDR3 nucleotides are TGTGCCAGTGATACAGGGTACTCTGGAAACACCATATATTTT.